This TCR beta chain was captured by sequencing in a study of blood T cells in healthy people across ages. Study-wide context: About one barcoded beta molecule was captured per two T cells (by template switching).

In the case of this clonotype: This may stem from a read error, because a much larger clone lies one nucleotide away.

Each sample had at least 7 million PBMCs isolated. The CDR3 extends over 12 amino acids. The V gene's germline CDR1 is SNHLY and CDR2 FYNNEI. PCR was performed a second time for roughly 7 to 11 cycles using a sample-barcoded 5' primer and a J-beta primer mix. A template-switch adaptor that had 12 random nucleotides put a tag on each cDNA molecule. TCRdb re-analysed the 5' RACE reads in MiXCR, keeping a single row per CDR3 protein. Among fewer than 750,000 distinct CDR3 sequences listed, over 40% were seen once. The source material was blood. The gene calls are TRBV2 and TRBJ2-1; possible D gene TRBD2, 6 bases. This receptor was identified in an elderly woman in good health. The CDR3 sequence is CATGTYPYEQFF. Written as DNA, the CDR3 is TGTGCTACCGGGACTTACCCCTACGAGCAGTTCTTC.